This TCR beta chain was retrieved from a study of shared clonotypes between healthy human individuals. Study-level points and caveats: Among donors, the sharing of clonotypes was expected to be influenced by sequencing depth.

CDR1 is LNHDA and CDR2 is SQIVND in the germline V gene (reference sequence). This CDR3 contains 16 residues. Unmatched junction bases numbered 18, after V lost 11 bases and J lost 7 bases. A word on this clone: Its specificity is unknown.

Sequenced by immunoSEQ multiplex PCR; TCRdb stores in-frame clones only, minus some. The sample has approximately 700,000 clones; approximately 73% are singletons. A split of CD4+ cells into CD45RA+ naive and CD45RA-negative memory subsets was performed. The chain links TRBV19 to TRBJ2-1; TRBD2 matches 9 bases. The sequenced material came from memory CD4+ T cells sorted from blood. Described subset: CD45RA-negative fraction. This sequence was found in a woman aged 25 to 45 in good health. The CDR3 loop reads CACIGHGSGSVNEQFF. In DNA, the CDR3 is TGTGCCTGCATAGGGCATGGTAGCGGGAGCGTTAATGAGCAGTTCTTC.